The 22 T cell receptor beta chains in this list originate from one sample, sequenced in a study of cytomegalovirus exposure and HLA in healthy donors. With 60 Vbeta and 13 Jbeta primers, the PCR was carried out. Method: immunoSEQ multiplex PCR; TCRdb's copy keeps in-frame clones and lacks some. The sample includes roughly 98,000 clones, over 65% of them seen just once. Material for sequencing was PBMCs. These receptor sequences come from a man aged 35-49 years in good health and CMV-seronegative.

The chain carries TRBV30 and TRBJ1-6; D is perhaps TRBD1 (5 bases). V was pared by 2 bases and J by 7 bases, with 12 bases between. The CDR3 spans 14 residues. Germline V gene lookup returns CDR1 GTSNPN and CDR2 SVGIG (reference sequence). This chain's CDR3 is CAWSRGQENSPLHF. The CDR3 coding sequence is TGTGCCTGGAGTAGGGGCCAGGAAAATTCACCCCTCCACTTT.

The sample holds a few counts of this clone. The V gene is TRBV28, the J gene TRBJ2-1; D remains ambiguous. Germline CDR1 and CDR2: MDHEN and SYDVKM. The V and J ends lost 6 bases and 3 bases respectively, with 15 bases between them. The CDR3 spans 15 residues. CDR3 sequence reads: CASRSTGLNYNEQFF. In DNA form, the CDR3 reads TGTGCCAGCAGATCCACGGGTTTGAACTACAATGAGCAGTTCTTC.

The rearrangement links TRBV28 to TRBJ1-1, with D uncertain. The CDR3 sequence is 13 residues long. V gave up 6 bases and J gave up 2 bases, with 10 bases separating them. The germline V gene encodes CDR1 MDHEN and CDR2 SYDVKM. Here the CDR3 reads CASRSTGNTEAFF. The CDR3 coding sequence is TGTGCCAGCAGGTCCACTGGTAACACTGAAGCTTTCTTT.

J is TRBJ2-6 and V is TRBV7-6; 7 bases fit TRBD1. V was clipped by 4 bases and J by 2 bases; unmatched bases: 2. Germline CDR1 reads SGHVS; CDR2 reads FNYEAQ. The CDR3 has 15 residues. The CDR3 DNA reads TGTGCCAGCAGCTCCGACAGGGCTGGGGCCAACGTCCTGACTTTC. Protein: CASSSDRAGANVLTF. Complete variable domain (other parts from reference TRBV7-6 and TRBJ2-6): GAGVSQSPRYKVTKRGQDVALRCDPISGHVSLYWYRQALGQGPEFLTYFNYEAQQDKSGLPNDRFSAERPEGSISTLTIQRTEQRDSAMYRCASSSDRAGANVLTFGAGSRLTVL.

This clone was counted a single time. The chain combines TRBV4-2 with TRBJ1-6, with TRBD1 matching over 10 bases. Losses at the gene ends were 0 bases for V and 10 bases for J; bases not matched to a gene: 6. This CDR3 has 16 residues. CDR1 LGHNA and CDR2 YNFKEQ come from the germline V gene. CDR3 DNA sequence: TGTGCCAGCAGCCAAGATGCCGGGACAGGGGCCTCACCCCTCCACTTT. Amino acid sequence: CASSQDAGTGASPLHF.

This chain connects TRBV13 to TRBJ2-1; 11 bases are shared with TRBD2. V trimming: 4 bases; J trimming: 0 bases; junction bases outside the gene matches: 11. Per germline, CDR1 PRHDT and CDR2 FYEKMQ (reference sequence). CDR3 length: 19 residues. The CDR3 is CASSSGRASGRSSYNEQFF. The DNA for the CDR3 is TGTGCCAGCAGCTCTGGTCGGGCTAGCGGGAGGAGCTCCTACAATGAGCAGTTCTTC.

This clone qualifies as medium-sized. The sample has other DNA sequences that encode this CDR3 too. The V gene is TRBV6-1, the J gene TRBJ2-3; 12 nucleotides match TRBD2. Germline V lookup: CDR1 MNHNS, CDR2 SASEGT. The CDR3 length is 15 residues. J gave up 4 bases and V 2 bases, and 1 base lay outside the gene matches. CDR3: CASSELAGGPDTQYF. The CDR3 nucleotides are TGTGCCAGCAGTGAACTAGCGGGAGGGCCAGATACGCAGTATTTT.

V is TRBV28 and J is TRBJ2-2; 7 nucleotides line up with TRBD1. Germline V gene sequence: CDR1 MDHEN, CDR2 SYDVKM. The junction had 7 bases not matched to a gene; V was cut back by 6 bases and J by 9 bases. The CDR3 consists of 13 residues. CDR3 region: CASRPGTARELFF. The CDR3 DNA reads as TGTGCCAGCAGACCCGGGACAGCCAGGGAGCTGTTTTTT.

The rearrangement links TRBV5-4 to TRBJ2-2; a weak D match, TRBD2 (5 bases). V lost 4 bases and J 2 bases, leaving 12 bases between the germline ends. CDR1 SGHNT and CDR2 YYREEE come from the germline V gene (reference sequence). The CDR3 consists of 15 residues. This chain's CDR3 is CASSLRAANTGELFF. CDR3 nucleotide sequence: TGTGCCAGCAGCCTAAGAGCGGCCAACACCGGGGAGCTGTTTTTT.

The chain has TRBV28 and TRBJ1-3, with no clear D. The V gene lost 4 bases and the J gene lost 0 bases, with 10 bases spanning the gap. The CDR3 runs to 15 residues. Looked up from germline, CDR1 is MDHEN and CDR2 is SYDVKM. The DNA of the CDR3 is TGTGCCAGCAGTTCAGGACTGCTCTCTGGAAACACCATATATTTT. Protein product: CASSSGLLSGNTIYF.

V gene TRBV6-5 combines with J gene TRBJ1-5, with a tentative D call TRBD1 (6 bases). The CDR3 runs to 13 residues. V lost 5 bases and J lost 7, with 12 bases in between. Germline CDR1 is MNHEY and CDR2 is SVGAGI. Here the CDR3 DNA reads TGTGCCAGCAGTCCGGGGGGCGGGCAGCCCCAGCATTTT. Its translation is CASSPGGGQPQHF.

V is TRBV2 and J is TRBJ1-5; the match to TRBD1 covers 8 bases. CDR1 SNHLY and CDR2 FYNNEI come from the germline V gene. The CDR3 totals 14 residues. The V segment lost 2 bases and the J segment 6 bases; nucleotides outside the gene matches: 3. CDR3 protein: CASSERQGAQPQHF. As DNA, the CDR3 is TGTGCCAGCAGTGAACGCCAGGGGGCTCAGCCCCAGCATTTT.

The genes are TRBV29-1 and TRBJ2-5, with D possibly being TRBD2 (6 bases). Matching the DNA end better, TRBJ2-7 makes the J call doubtful. Per germline, CDR1 SQVTM and CDR2 ANQGSEA. The CDR3 is made up of 14 amino acids. Written as DNA, the CDR3 is TGCAGCGTTGTTGTACGGGGAGGACGCTACGAGCAGTACTTC. It specifies CSVVVRGGRYEQYF.

Worth noting for this clone: The same CDR3 is also encoded by other DNA sequences in this sample. The chain combines TRBV5-1 with TRBJ1-3; TRBD1 agrees at 12 bases. This CDR3 has 16 residues. CDR1 is SGHRS and CDR2 is YFSETQ in the germline V gene. V shed 3 bases, J shed 3 bases, and the junction held 4 bases outside the gene matches. CDR3: CASSSGQGASGNTIYF. The CDR3 DNA reads as TGCGCCAGCAGCTCGGGACAGGGGGCGAGTGGAAACACCATATATTTT.

The chain couples TRBV9 to TRBJ2-5; 7 bases are shared with TRBD1. The CDR3 consists of 13 residues. Germline V gene data show CDR1 as SGDLS and CDR2 as YYNGEE. Trimming removed 8 bases from V and 1 base from J; junction bases left unmatched: 5. In DNA form, the CDR3 reads TGTGCCAGTACAGGGGCGCCCCAAGAGACCCAGTACTTC. It specifies CASTGAPQETQYF.

The chain is built from TRBV4-2 and TRBJ2-1; TRBD2 matches at 12 bases. V gave up 0 bases and J gave up 7 bases; unmatched junction bases: 4. This CDR3 is 16 amino acids long. CDR1 and CDR2 from the germline V gene are LGHNA and YNFKEQ. As DNA, the CDR3 is TGTGCCAGCAGCCAAGAAGGGACTAGCGGGTGGAATGAGCAGTTCTTC. It codes for CASSQEGTSGWNEQFF.

V gene TRBV4-1 combines with J gene TRBJ2-2, with 7 bases matching TRBD1. The CDR3 runs to 18 residues. Trimming cost V 3 bases and J 0 bases; bases outside gene matches: 10. From germline, CDR1 is MGHRA and CDR2 YSYEKL. DNA for the CDR3: TGCGCCAGCAGCCAGGGTCAGGGGGATTTCGCGAACACCGGGGAGCTGTTTTTT. Its protein is CASSQGQGDFANTGELFF.

This clone occurred a few times. The V gene is TRBV30, the J gene TRBJ1-5; D call uncertain. The CDR3 is 13 amino acids. The V and J ends lost 3 bases and 0 bases respectively, with 6 bases between them. Germline CDR1 GTSNPN, CDR2 SVGIG (reference sequence). The chain's CDR3 is CAWRGSSNQPQHF. For the CDR3, the DNA is TGTGCCTGGAGGGGGAGTAGCAATCAGCCCCAGCATTTT.

The CDR3 bases are TGTGCCAGCAGTGACAGGGGGATACGTGGCTACACCTTC. This translates into CASSDRGIRGYTF. The V gene is TRBV6-4, the J gene TRBJ1-2; D is possibly TRBD1 (6 bases). V lost 2 bases and J 7 bases, leaving 11 bases between the germline ends. There are 13 residues in the CDR3. Germline CDR1 MRHNA, CDR2 SNTAGT.

The V and J genes are TRBV29-1 and TRBJ2-7, with a possible D match to TRBD1 (5 bases). The germline V gene has CDR1 SQVTM and CDR2 ANQGSEA. V was pared by 4 bases and J by 2 bases, with 12 bases between. This CDR3 has 13 amino acids. The CDR3 DNA reads as TGCAGCGTTGCTGTAGACAGCCCCTACGAGCAGTACTTC. Protein product: CSVAVDSPYEQYF.

The chain carries TRBV5-4 and TRBJ2-7; TRBD2 matches 11 bases. The V segment lost 0 bases and the J segment 6 bases; nucleotides outside the gene matches: 2. The CDR3 loop spans 14 amino acids. Germline assignment: CDR1 SGHNT and CDR2 YYREEE (reference sequence). CDR3 in DNA: TGTGCCAGCAGCTTGGAACTAGCGGGAGTCGAGCAGTACTTC. This sequence encodes CASSLELAGVEQYF.

This rearrangement joins TRBV7-8 to TRBJ2-5, with D possibly being TRBD1 (6 bases). The CDR3 has 16 amino acids. Deletions cut 1 base from V and 4 bases from J, with 16 bases between. Germline V lookup: CDR1 SGHVS, CDR2 FQNEAQ. CDR3 sequence: CASSLGVGTSGETQYF. CDR3 DNA sequence: TGTGCCAGCAGCTTAGGGGTCGGGACAAGCGGAGAGACCCAGTACTTC.